This TCR beta chain was found in a study of early T cells in non-severe SARS-CoV-2 infection. Overall study context: The input, bulk RNA from unsorted whole blood, was sequenced, and chains were unpaired. Study results and limitations: Anti-spike CD8 specificities were favored by VDJdb matching, whose results missed private and CD4 specificities.

Tagging with unique molecular identifiers was applied to individual cDNA molecules. One entry per CDR3 protein, called by TCRdb with MiXCR from the 5' RACE reads. The sample shows roughly 45,000 distinct CDR3 sequences, roughly 10% of them seen only once. The table lists this clonotype with many counts. Its antigen is unidentified. CDR1 is LGHDT, CDR2 YNNKEL, per germline (reference sequence). CDR3 length: 14 residues. V gave up 4 bases and J gave up 0 bases, with 9 bases separating them. The clonotype comes from an adult who was a healthcare worker with PCR-confirmed SARS-CoV-2 infection or an uninfected control (not recorded which). Material: whole blood. The V call is TRBV3-1, the J call TRBJ1-2; weak D call: TRBD1 (6 bases). CDR3 in DNA: TGTGCCAGCAGCCCCGGGACAACTAACTATGGCTACACCTTC. Amino acids: CASSPGTTNYGYTF.